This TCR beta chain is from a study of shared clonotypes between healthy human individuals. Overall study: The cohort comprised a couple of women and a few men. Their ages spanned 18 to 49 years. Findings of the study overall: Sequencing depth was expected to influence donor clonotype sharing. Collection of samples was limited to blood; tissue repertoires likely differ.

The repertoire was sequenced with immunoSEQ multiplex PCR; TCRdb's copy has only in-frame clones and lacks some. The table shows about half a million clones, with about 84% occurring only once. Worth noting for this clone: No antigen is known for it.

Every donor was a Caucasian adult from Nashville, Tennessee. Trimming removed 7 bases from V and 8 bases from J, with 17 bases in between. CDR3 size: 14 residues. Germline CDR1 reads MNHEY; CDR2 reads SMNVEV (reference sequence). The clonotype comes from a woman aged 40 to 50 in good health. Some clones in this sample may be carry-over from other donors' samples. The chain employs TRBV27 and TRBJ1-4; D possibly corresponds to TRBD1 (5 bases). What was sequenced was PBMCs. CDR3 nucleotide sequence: TGTGCCAGCACCTCGCCCGGGACGGGAGAAAAACTGTTTTTT. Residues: CASTSPGTGEKLFF.